This T cell receptor beta chain came from a study of cytomegalovirus exposure and HLA in healthy donors. Use of 60 Vbeta and 13 Jbeta primers characterized the PCR. Only in-frame clones appear in the TCRdb table, and some are missing; sequencing was by immunoSEQ multiplex PCR. The table records about 82,000 clones, around three fifths of them present only once. This TCR was sampled from a woman in her forties or fifties in good health and CMV-seropositive. The source material was PBMCs.

The CDR3 loop reads CASSPTSGGQETQYF. CDR3 DNA: TGTGCCAGCAGCCCCACTAGCGGAGGACAAGAGACCCAGTACTTC. This chain connects TRBV9 to TRBJ2-5; 8 nucleotides align to TRBD2. J gave up 2 bases and V 4 bases, and 7 bases lay outside the gene matches. The CDR3 is 15 amino acids. Per germline, CDR1 SGDLS and CDR2 YYNGEE.